The 20 T cell receptor beta chains reported below all come from one sample, sequenced in a study of T cells in Graves' hyperthyroidism and ophthalmopathy. Regions amplified from RNA transcripts were the TCR beta CDR3 regions. First-round RT-PCR with HTBI primers amplified the TCR CDR3 region. TCRdb independently ran MiXCR on the multiplex PCR reads; one entry per CDR3 protein. Of 550,000 to 650,000 distinct CDR3 sequences listed, about 14% are singletons. The specimen sequenced was blood. These receptors were collected from a woman aged 40 to 50 with Graves' hyperthyroidism.

V gene TRBV5-6 combines with J gene TRBJ1-2, with D maybe TRBD1 (5 bases). From germline, CDR1 is SGHDT and CDR2 YYEEEE. The V end lost 4 bases, the J end lost 7 bases, and 11 bases lay between the germline ends. The CDR3 covers 12 residues. Written as DNA, the CDR3 is TGTGCCAGCAGCGAGGGCGGGGCTGGCTACACCTTC. This codes for CASSEGGAGYTF. The full variable domain, in which reference TRBV5-6 and TRBJ1-2 provide the parts outside the CDR3, is DAGVTQSPTHLIKTRGQQVTLRCSPKSGHDTVSWYQQALGQGPQFIFQYYEEEERQRGNFPDRFSGHQFPNYSSELNVNALLLGDSALYLCASSEGGAGYTFGSGTRLTVV.

A single count supports this clonotype. Being one base from a much bigger clone, this may be a read error. The V gene is TRBV9, the J gene TRBJ2-5; TRBD2 aligns across 7 bases. Trimming removed 4 bases from V and 3 bases from J; junction bases left unmatched: 6. Germline assignment: CDR1 SGDLS and CDR2 YYNGEE. CDR3 size: 14 residues. The CDR3 spells CASSPGREEETQYF. CDR3 nucleotides: TGTGCCAGCAGCCCCGGACGGGAGGAAGAGACCCAGTACTTC.

This clonotype appeared many times. The chain employs TRBV11-1 and TRBJ2-7; D not certain. Germline V lookup: CDR1 SGHAT, CDR2 FQDESV (reference sequence). V lost 5 bases to trimming and J lost 3 bases, with 11 bases between them. CDR3 length: 13 amino acids. This CDR3 is CASSDRTNYEQYF. CDR3 DNA sequence: TGTGCCAGCAGCGACCGGACGAACTACGAGCAGTACTTC.

This clonotype was detected ten times or more. The chain combines TRBV28 with TRBJ2-7, with D unclear. This CDR3 contains 14 residues. V was pared by 4 bases and J by 3 bases, with 13 bases between. CDR1 is MDHEN, CDR2 SYDVKM, per germline. CDR3 amino acids: CASSSPPPIYEQYF. The CDR3 DNA reads TGTGCCAGCAGTTCCCCACCCCCGATCTACGAGCAGTACTTC.

Turning to this clonotype: With a much larger clone just one base away, this may be a read error. The rearrangement uses TRBV27 and TRBJ2-1; possible D gene TRBD2, 5 bases. The length of the CDR3 is 15 residues. Germline V CDR1 and CDR2: MNHEY, SMNVEV (reference sequence). For the CDR3, the DNA is TGTGCCGGCAGTAATTCAGGACTGGGCCATAATGAGCAGTTCTTC. Protein product: CAGSNSGLGHNEQFF.

At least ten counts were recorded for this clonotype. This chain uses TRBV20-1 with TRBJ2-5, with 9 bases aligning to TRBD2. This CDR3 spans 15 amino acids. Germline V gives CDR1 DFQATT, CDR2 SNEGSKA (reference sequence). After removal of 3 bases from V and 1 base from J, the junction contained 6 bases not matched to a gene. For the CDR3, the DNA is TGCAGTGCTAGTGAGCTAGCGGGGCCCCAAGAGACCCAGTACTTC. This sequence encodes CSASELAGPQETQYF.

This clonotype has just one count. The J gene is TRBJ2-1, the V gene TRBV6-4, with D perhaps matching TRBD2 (6 bases). The CDR3 totals 12 residues. Trimming left V 5 bases short and J 10 bases short, with 12 bases between. Germline V gene data show CDR1 as MRHNA and CDR2 as SNTAGT. The chain's CDR3 is CASSPRESEQFF. CDR3 DNA: TGTGCCAGCAGTCCCCGGGAGAGCGAGCAGTTCTTC.

This clonotype was recorded a few times. The V gene is TRBV4-1, the J gene TRBJ1-2; maybe TRBD1 (6 bases). The CDR3 is 14 residues long. In germline, CDR1 is MGHRA, CDR2 YSYEKL. V lost 7 bases, J lost 4 bases, and 16 bases lay in between. CDR3 in amino acids: CASTKGGDTYGYTF. As DNA, the CDR3 is TGCGCCAGCACGAAGGGGGGGGATACCTATGGCTACACCTTC.

This clonotype occurred a few times. V usage is TRBV7-2 and J usage is TRBJ2-3; D ambiguous. CDR1 and CDR2 from the germline V gene are SGHTA and FQGNSA. This CDR3 contains 15 residues. Trimming took 4 bases from V and 0 from J, leaving 11 bases between them. CDR3 sequence reads: CASSSRVGSTDTQYF. CDR3 DNA sequence: TGTGCCAGCAGCTCCCGGGTGGGTAGCACAGATACGCAGTATTTT. The entire variable domain, with the rest obtained from reference TRBV7-2 and TRBJ2-3, is as follows: GAGVSQSPSNKVTEKGKDVELRCDPISGHTALYWYRQSLGQGLEFLIYFQGNSAPDKSGLPSDRFSAERTGGSVSTLTIQRTQQEDSAVYLCASSSRVGSTDTQYFGPGTRLTVL.

This clonotype was recorded a few times. The J gene is TRBJ1-2, the V gene TRBV19, with unresolved D. This CDR3 contains 16 residues. Germline loops: CDR1 LNHDA, CDR2 SQIVND (reference sequence). Trimming shortened V by 6 bases and J by 4 bases, and 21 bases separated the two germline ends. The CDR3 nucleotides read TGTGCCAGTAGGATCACTTCCCAAAGGCGTCGCTATGGCTACACCTTC. Translating gives CASRITSQRRRYGYTF.

This clonotype was seen only a few times. This chain links TRBV6-1 with TRBJ2-5; D not certain. The CDR3 sequence is 11 residues long. Germline V CDR1 and CDR2: MNHNS, SASEGT. V was shortened by 7 bases and J by 5 bases, with 8 bases between the two germline ends. CDR3 residues: CASKQSETQYF. The CDR3 DNA reads as TGTGCCAGCAAGCAGTCGGAGACCCAGTACTTC.

This clonotype occurred many times. V and J are TRBV7-9 and TRBJ2-3, with TRBD2 matching over 9 bases. V lost 1 base, J lost 3 bases, and 2 bases stayed unmatched. This CDR3 has 15 residues. Germline CDR1 is SEHNR and CDR2 is FQNEAQ (reference sequence). CDR3 DNA sequence: TGTGCCAGCAGCTTAGATAGCGGGAGAACAGATACGCAGTATTTT. It translates to CASSLDSGRTDTQYF.

Many counts were recorded for this clonotype. The J gene is TRBJ2-1, the V gene TRBV28; D possibly uses TRBD1 or TRBD2 (7 bases each). V lost 5 bases and J 8 bases, leaving 22 bases between the germline ends. The CDR3 sequence is 16 residues long. The V gene's germline CDR1 is MDHEN and CDR2 SYDVKM. The CDR3: CASSPSYRGGLDEQFF. CDR3 nucleotide sequence: TGTGCCAGCAGTCCAAGCTACAGGGGAGGGTTGGATGAGCAGTTCTTC.

V and J are TRBV20-1 and TRBJ1-4, with 11 bases identical to TRBD1. J gave up 3 bases and V 3 bases, and 3 bases lay outside the gene matches. The CDR3 contains 15 residues. Looked up from germline, CDR1 is DFQATT and CDR2 is SNEGSKA (reference sequence). The CDR3 DNA sequence: TGCAGTGCTAGCGGACAGGGGGCGTCTAATGAAAAACTGTTTTTT. Its protein is CSASGQGASNEKLFF.

This clonotype was seen more than once but under ten times. This sequence joins TRBV19 and TRBJ2-1; D not resolved. The CDR3 totals 13 residues. V was pared by 5 bases and J by 3 bases, with 8 bases between. Looked up from germline, CDR1 is LNHDA and CDR2 is SQIVND (reference sequence). CDR3 sequence (DNA): TGTGCCAGTAGTCAGACTGACTACAATGAGCAGTTCTTC. This encodes CASSQTDYNEQFF. The entire variable domain, with the rest obtained from reference TRBV19 and TRBJ2-1, is as follows: DGGITQSPKYLFRKEGQNVTLSCEQNLNHDAMYWYRQDPGQGLRLIYYSQIVNDFQKGDIAEGYSVSREKKESFPLTVTSAQKNPTAFYLCASSQTDYNEQFFGPGTRLTVL.

This clonotype was seen only once. The chain is built from TRBV6-1 and TRBJ2-3; D might be TRBD2 (5 bases). CDR3 length: 13 residues. V was pared by 3 bases and J by 4 bases, with 8 bases between. Germline CDR1 and CDR2: MNHNS and SASEGT. The CDR3 nucleotides are TGTGCCAGCAGTGAGTCGCGGGCAGATACGCAGTATTTT. Amino acids: CASSESRADTQYF.

Ten or more counts support this clonotype. The chain carries TRBV24-1 and TRBJ2-1; TRBD2 agrees at 14 bases. V lost 5 bases to trimming and J lost 7 bases; unmatched junction nucleotides: 6. Germline V gives CDR1 KGHDR, CDR2 SFDVKD. This CDR3 has 16 residues. The CDR3 region is CATSATGTSGRNEQFF. CDR3 nucleotide sequence: TGTGCCACCAGTGCCACCGGGACTAGCGGGAGAAATGAGCAGTTCTTC.

Points on this clonotype: A read error is possible here, since a much larger clone lies one base away. The CDR3 DNA reads as TGTGCCAGCACTCTGGACAGGGTTACAGGGTATTCACCCCTCCACTTT. Its translation is CASTLDRVTGYSPLHF. This chain links TRBV7-2 with TRBJ1-6, with 8 bases that match TRBD1. The CDR3 is made up of 16 amino acids. The V segment lost 7 bases and the J segment 8 bases; nucleotides outside the gene matches: 13. The V gene's germline CDR1 is SGHTA and CDR2 FQGNSA.

The V gene is TRBV4-1, the J gene TRBJ1-5, with D tentatively TRBD1 (5 bases). Germline V lookup: CDR1 MGHRA, CDR2 YSYEKL. Trimming removed 5 bases at V and 3 bases at J, with 11 bases between. CDR3 length: 14 amino acids. The CDR3 nucleotides read TGCGCCAGCAGCGGCCCAGGGAACAATCAGCCCCAGCATTTT. Its translation is CASSGPGNNQPQHF.

The table lists this clonotype with many counts. The gene calls are TRBV5-1 and TRBJ2-7, with 9 bases that match TRBD2. CDR1 SGHRS and CDR2 YFSETQ come from the germline V gene. This CDR3 region has 14 residues. V shed 0 bases, J shed 4 bases, and the junction held 2 bases outside the gene matches. In DNA form, the CDR3 reads TGCGCCAGCAGCTTGGAGACTAGCGGTTACGAGCAGTACTTC. This gives the protein CASSLETSGYEQYF.